Sequencing of this T cell receptor (beta chain) was carried out in a study of shared clonotypes between healthy human individuals. Study in general: Contributing individuals were two females and three males aged 18 to 49.

Participating donors were healthy, HIV-negative adults free of recent acute infections or vaccinations. In germline, CDR1 is KGHSH, CDR2 LQKENI. The CDR3 totals 15 residues. V was clipped by 5 bases and J by 5 bases, with 16 bases between them. Findings of the study overall: As a rule, naive subsets had a larger estimated richness than memory subsets.

The assay was run at deep level. Some clones are missing from TCRdb's copy, which holds only in-frame ones; the method was immunoSEQ multiplex PCR. This table has hundreds of thousands of clones, roughly 70% appearing once. Comments on this clone: No antigen is known for it.

The receptor was isolated from a man aged 25-45 years in good health. The sequencing input was memory CD4+ T cells sorted from blood. The sample's subset: CD45RA-negative fraction. V and J are TRBV18 and TRBJ2-1; perhaps TRBD2 as D (6 bases). As DNA, the CDR3 is TGTGCCAGCTCAGTATCTCTCGCGGGAAACAATGAGCAGTTCTTC. Translated: CASSVSLAGNNEQFF. The whole variable domain, filled in from reference TRBV18 and TRBJ2-1, reads NAGVMQNPRHLVRRRGQEARLRCSPMKGHSHVYWYRQLPEEGLKFMVYLQKENIIDESGMPKERFSAEFPKEGPSILRIQQVVRGDSAAYFCASSVSLAGNNEQFFGPGTRLTVL.